The present TCR beta chain was sequenced within a study of blood T cells in healthy people across ages. Study-wide findings and caveats: Comparison with aged donors showed that long-lived donors had more naive CD4+ cells and higher diversity. Total diversity from one million sequenced T cells was likely underestimated. Unknown donor CMV status possibly confounded expanded clonotype changes.

It was with a sample-barcoded 5' primer and a J-beta primer mix that a second PCR of about 6 to 11 cycles was run. Every individual sample yielded 2.5 million or more paired-end reads (each containing CDR3). TCRdb itself ran the 5' RACE reads through MiXCR, one entry per CDR3 protein. The data show 550,000 to 700,000 distinct CDR3 sequences, about 25% seen once. Regarding this clonotype: Its antigen is undetermined. A read error may produce the germline difference seen at one junction end.

Sequenced: blood. The clonotype originates from a woman in her seventies in good health.

The CDR3 DNA is TGCACCAGCAGCACTGGACAGGGCGAGGAAAAACTGTTTTTT. Protein product: CTSSTGQGEEKLFF. V usage is TRBV5-1 and J usage is TRBJ1-4; 8 bases fit TRBD1. Germline V gene data show CDR1 as SGHRS and CDR2 as YFSETQ. The CDR3 is made up of 14 amino acids.